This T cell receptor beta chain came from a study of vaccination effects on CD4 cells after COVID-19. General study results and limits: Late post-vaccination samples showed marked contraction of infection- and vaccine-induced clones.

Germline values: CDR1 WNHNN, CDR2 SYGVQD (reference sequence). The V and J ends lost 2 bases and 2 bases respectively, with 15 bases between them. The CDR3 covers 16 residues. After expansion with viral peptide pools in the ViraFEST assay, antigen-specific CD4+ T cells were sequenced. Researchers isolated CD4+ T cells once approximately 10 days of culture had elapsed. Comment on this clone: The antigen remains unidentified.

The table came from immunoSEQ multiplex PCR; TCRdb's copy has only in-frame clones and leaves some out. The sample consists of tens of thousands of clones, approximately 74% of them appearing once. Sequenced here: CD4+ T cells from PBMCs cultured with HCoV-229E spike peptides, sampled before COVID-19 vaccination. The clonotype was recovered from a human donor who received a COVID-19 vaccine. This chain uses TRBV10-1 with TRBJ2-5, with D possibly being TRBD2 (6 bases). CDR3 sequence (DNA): TGCGCCAGCAGTGAGGGCCGGGGGACGGCACAAGAGACCCAGTACTTC. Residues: CASSEGRGTAQETQYF.